Listed below are T cell receptor beta chains from one sample, sequenced in a study of CD8 T cells in ankylosing spondylitis. MiXCR was run by TCRdb on the 5' RACE reads, yielding one entry per CDR3 protein. The sample consists of hundreds of thousands of distinct CDR3 sequences, 12% of them appearing once. The sequencing input was blood, either unsorted or a sorted T cell fraction (not recorded which). Source of these receptors: a male donor with ankylosing spondylitis. Both conserved end residues are part of each CDR3. The D gene is left open where the match is weak. Where a row states a size, it is once, few, many or the class of an expanded clone; other rows omit it.

V gene	D gene	clone size	J gene	CDR3 DNA	CDR3 protein
TRBV4-2	-	few	TRBJ2-5	TGTGCCAGCAGCCCACCGGGAACAAAAGAGACCCAGTACTTC	CASSPPGTKETQYF
TRBV29-1	-	many	TRBJ1-1	TGCAGCGTTGATCGTAGACAGGCGAACACTGAAGCTTTCTTT	CSVDRRQANTEAFF
TRBV20-1	TRBD1	-	TRBJ2-2	TGCAGTGCTAGGCGCACTAGACAGGGTCGGGCCGGGGAGCTGTTTTTT	CSARRTRQGRAGELFF
TRBV28	TRBD1	few	TRBJ2-7	TGTGCCAGCAGACTAGGTCAACAGGGGGGCTACGAGCAGTACTTC	CASRLGQQGGYEQYF
TRBV28	-	few	TRBJ1-2	TGTGCCAGCACCGAACGGGACTTACAAGGCTACACCTTC	CASTERDLQGYTF
TRBV5-1	-	-	TRBJ1-1	TGCGCCAGCACCAGGGCGGGGGTCCCGAACACTGAAGCTTTCTTT	CASTRAGVPNTEAFF
TRBV7-6	-	-	TRBJ2-2	TGTGCCAGCAGCTCGGGATCCTACACCGGGGAGCTGTTTTTT	CASSSGSYTGELFF
TRBV11-2	TRBD2	-	TRBJ2-3	TGTGCCAGCAGCTTAGTGAGCGGGAGGGCCTCAGATACGCAGTATTTT	CASSLVSGRASDTQYF
TRBV10-3	-	-	TRBJ1-6	TGTGCCATCAGTGAGGGGACCCATTCACCCCTCCACTTT	CAISEGTHSPLHF
TRBV11-2	TRBD1	few	TRBJ2-1	TGTGCCAGCAGGGTTCCGGGACAGGGTCGCAATGAGCAGTTCTTC	CASRVPGQGRNEQFF
TRBV28	-	once	TRBJ2-1	TGTGCCAGCTGCGACGAGGGGCGAGGTGAGCAGTTCTTC	CASCDEGRGEQFF
TRBV27	TRBD1	-	TRBJ1-4	TGTGCCAGCAGTATGACAGGGTATAGTGAAAAACTGTTTTTT	CASSMTGYSEKLFF
TRBV2	-	-	TRBJ2-5	TGTGCCAGCAGGTTGGATAGACAAGAGACCCAGTACTTC	CASRLDRQETQYF
TRBV12-3/TRBV12-4	-	few	TRBJ1-6	TGTGCCAGCATGGGGCAGGGATATTCACCCCTCCACTTT	CASMGQGYSPLHF
TRBV18	TRBD1	few	TRBJ2-7	TGTGCCAGCTCACCACAACGTAGGACAGGGGGCTACGAGCAGTACTTC	CASSPQRRTGGYEQYF
TRBV24-1	TRBD2	few	TRBJ2-1	TGTGCCACCAGTGATCCCCGCGGGGGGAAAAACAATGAGCAGTTCTTC	CATSDPRGGKNNEQFF
TRBV29-1	TRBD1	many	TRBJ1-2	TGCAGCGTTGGAGCGGACAGGGGAAGTTATGGCTACACCTTC	CSVGADRGSYGYTF
TRBV12-3/TRBV12-4	-	many	TRBJ1-2	TGTGCCAGCAGTTTGTATGGCTACACCTTC	CASSLYGYTF
TRBV5-6	TRBD1	-	TRBJ1-5	TGTGCCAGCAGCGGGCCAGGGACAGCCAATCAGCCCCAGCATTTT	CASSGPGTANQPQHF
TRBV7-2	TRBD2	-	TRBJ2-3	TGTGCCAGCAGGTCGGGGGGAGCGACCTCAGATACGCAGTATTTT	CASRSGGATSDTQYF
TRBV19	TRBD2	few	TRBJ2-1	TGTGCCAGTACGGCTAGCGGGGTTTCGAATGAGCAGTTCTTC	CASTASGVSNEQFF
TRBV7-8	-	many	TRBJ1-5	TGTGCCAGCAGCTTTCTGAGGGTCTCGCCTTGGCCCCAGCATTTT	CASSFLRVSPWPQHF